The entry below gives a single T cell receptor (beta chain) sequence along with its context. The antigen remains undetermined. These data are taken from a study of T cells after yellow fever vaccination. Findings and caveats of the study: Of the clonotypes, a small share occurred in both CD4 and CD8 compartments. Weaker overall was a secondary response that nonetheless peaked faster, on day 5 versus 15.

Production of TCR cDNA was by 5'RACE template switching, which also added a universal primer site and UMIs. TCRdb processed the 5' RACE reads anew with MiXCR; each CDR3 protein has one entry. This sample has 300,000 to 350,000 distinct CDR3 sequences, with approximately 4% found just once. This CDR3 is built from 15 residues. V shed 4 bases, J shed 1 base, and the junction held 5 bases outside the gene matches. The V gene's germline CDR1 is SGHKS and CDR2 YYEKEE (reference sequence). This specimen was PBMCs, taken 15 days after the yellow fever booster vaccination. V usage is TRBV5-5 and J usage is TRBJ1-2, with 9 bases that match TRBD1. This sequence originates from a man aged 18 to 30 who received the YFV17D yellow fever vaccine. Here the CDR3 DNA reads TGTGCCAGCAGCCGTGGGGACAGGGTTAACTATGGCTACACCTTC. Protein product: CASSRGDRVNYGYTF. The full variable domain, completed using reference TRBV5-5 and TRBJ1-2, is DAGVTQSPTHLIKTRGQQVTLRCSPISGHKSVSWYQQVLGQGPQFIFQYYEKEERGRGNFPDRFSARQFPNYSSELNVNALLLGDSALYLCASSRGDRVNYGYTFGSGTRLTVV.